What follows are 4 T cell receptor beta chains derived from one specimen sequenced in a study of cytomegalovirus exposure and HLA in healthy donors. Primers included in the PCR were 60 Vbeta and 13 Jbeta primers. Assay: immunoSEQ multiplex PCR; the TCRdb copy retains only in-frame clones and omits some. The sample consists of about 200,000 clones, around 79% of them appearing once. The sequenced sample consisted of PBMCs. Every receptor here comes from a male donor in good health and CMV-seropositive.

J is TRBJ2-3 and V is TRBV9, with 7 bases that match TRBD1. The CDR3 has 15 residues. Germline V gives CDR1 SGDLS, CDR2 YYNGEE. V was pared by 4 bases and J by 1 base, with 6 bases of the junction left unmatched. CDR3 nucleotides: TGTGCCAGCAGCTATGCAGGGACAGGCACAGATACGCAGTATTTT. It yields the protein CASSYAGTGTDTQYF.

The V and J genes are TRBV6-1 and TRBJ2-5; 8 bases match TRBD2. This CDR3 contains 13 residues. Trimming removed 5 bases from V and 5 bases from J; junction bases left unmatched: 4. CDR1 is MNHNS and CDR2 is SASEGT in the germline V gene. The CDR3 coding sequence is TGTGCCAGCAGTTTCGGGAGGGGGGAGACCCAGTACTTC. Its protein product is CASSFGRGETQYF.

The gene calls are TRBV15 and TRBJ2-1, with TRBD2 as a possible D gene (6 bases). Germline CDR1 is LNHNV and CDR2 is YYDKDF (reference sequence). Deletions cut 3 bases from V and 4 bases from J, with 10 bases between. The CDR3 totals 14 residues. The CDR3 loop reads CATSSEAGYNEQFF. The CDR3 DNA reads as TGTGCCACCAGCAGTGAGGCGGGATACAATGAGCAGTTCTTC.

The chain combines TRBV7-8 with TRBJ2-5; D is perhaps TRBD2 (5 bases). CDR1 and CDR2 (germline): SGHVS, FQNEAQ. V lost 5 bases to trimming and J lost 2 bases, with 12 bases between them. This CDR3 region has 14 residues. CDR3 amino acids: CASSLSVHQETQYF. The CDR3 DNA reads TGTGCCAGCAGCCTTAGCGTGCATCAAGAGACCCAGTACTTC.